A single T cell receptor (beta chain) is shown here with its context. Its target is not known. This record comes from a study of beta chain features in type 1 diabetes. As for the study in general: Over all samples combined, over 85,000,000 sorted cells were examined.

Expressed TCRB transcripts got sequenced, as all isolated RNA was reverse transcribed. Clones were read by immunoSEQ multiplex PCR, and TCRdb kept only the in-frame ones, dropping some. The data hold roughly 140,000 clones, with under 60% observed a single time. Findings of the study overall: There were fewer insertions and more deletions at the VDJ junctions of type 1 diabetes patients.

The germline V and J ends were trimmed by 6 bases and 5 bases, with 13 bases remaining between them. CDR3 size: 13 residues. From germline, CDR1 is MNHNS and CDR2 SASEGT. The TCR originated in a man aged 18 to 29 in good health. The J gene is TRBJ2-5, the V gene TRBV6-1; tentative D call: TRBD1 (5 bases). Sequencing used Tregs from blood. CDR3 region: CASRTTGAETQYF. The CDR3 bases are TGTGCCAGCAGAACCACAGGAGCGGAGACCCAGTACTTC.